These 29 T cell receptor beta chains were all obtained from the same sample, sequenced in a study of graft-versus-host responses after intestinal transplantation. This table comes from immunoSEQ multiplex PCR, and its TCRdb copy is limited to in-frame clones, with some not included. This table has 84,000 or so clones, over 85% appearing once. These TCRs' antigens remain unknown. This sample comprised unstimulated CD4+ T cells sorted from spleen or lymph node cells, obtained before intestinal transplant. All receptors come from a human donor who received an intestinal transplant.

The chain recombines TRBV19 with TRBJ1-5; no clear D. V gave up 7 bases and J gave up 4 bases, with 17 bases separating them. Germline V lookup: CDR1 LNHDA, CDR2 SQIVND (reference sequence). The CDR3 consists of 15 residues. CDR3 bases: TGTGCCAGTAAATACGGGCAGCACATAAATCAGCCCCAGCATTTT. Its translation is CASKYGQHINQPQHF. Full variable domain (outside the CDR3, taken from reference TRBV19 and TRBJ1-5): DGGITQSPKYLFRKEGQNVTLSCEQNLNHDAMYWYRQDPGQGLRLIYYSQIVNDFQKGDIAEGYSVSREKKESFPLTVTSAQKNPTAFYLCASKYGQHINQPQHFGDGTRLSIL.

The genes are TRBV7-9 and TRBJ2-5; 12 bases match TRBD2. This CDR3 is 15 amino acids long. Germline CDR1 is SEHNR and CDR2 is FQNEAQ (reference sequence). V lost 5 bases and J lost 5; bases outside the gene matches: 6. The CDR3 sequence is CASSQLAGGSETQYF. DNA for the CDR3: TGTGCCAGCAGCCAACTAGCGGGAGGAAGTGAGACCCAGTACTTC.

The V gene is TRBV19, the J gene TRBJ2-1; a weak D match, TRBD1 (5 bases). The CDR3 is 13 amino acids. The V end was cut by 7 bases, the J end by 4 bases, with 11 bases between. Germline V gene lookup returns CDR1 LNHDA and CDR2 SQIVND (reference sequence). The CDR3 DNA reads as TGTGCCAGTACCATGACAGAGTACAATGAGCAGTTCTTC. Translating it yields CASTMTEYNEQFF.

V is TRBV10-1 and J is TRBJ2-7, with D tentatively TRBD1 (6 bases). The V and J ends lost 3 bases and 2 bases respectively, with 14 bases between them. Germline V lookup: CDR1 WNHNN, CDR2 SYGVQD (reference sequence). The CDR3 is 15 amino acids. DNA of the CDR3: TGCGCCAGCAGTGACCAGGGGACGGCAGCCTACGAGCAGTACTTC. Translated: CASSDQGTAAYEQYF.

The rearrangement joins TRBV29-1 to TRBJ2-3, with 10 bases matching TRBD2. V trimming: 4 bases; J trimming: 3 bases; junction bases outside the gene matches: 4. CDR1 and CDR2 from the germline V gene are SQVTM and ANQGSEA. The CDR3 extends over 14 amino acids. This CDR3 is CSVVLAGGTDTQYF. Written as DNA, the CDR3 is TGCAGCGTTGTGTTAGCGGGAGGTACAGATACGCAGTATTTT.

The chain recombines TRBV10-3 with TRBJ2-3; 7 bases line up with TRBD2. Germline CDR1 is ENHRY and CDR2 is SYGVKD. Trimming took 7 bases from V and 2 from J; bases not matched to a gene: 6. The CDR3 extends over 14 amino acids. In nucleotides, the CDR3 is TGTGCCATCAAAGGGAAGCGGGACACAGATACGCAGTATTTT. Translation: CAIKGKRDTDTQYF.

This clone showed up just once. V and J are TRBV27 and TRBJ2-1, with 9 positions matching TRBD2. The CDR3 is 14 residues long. Germline V gives CDR1 MNHEY, CDR2 SMNVEV (reference sequence). The J segment lost 7 bases and the V segment lost 5 bases, leaving 6 bases of the junction unmatched. The CDR3: CASSLLAGQNEQFF. Written as DNA, the CDR3 is TGTGCCAGCAGTCTGCTAGCGGGACAAAATGAGCAGTTCTTC.

This sequence joins TRBV28 and TRBJ2-3; unclear D gene. With 2 bases removed from V and 2 bases from J, the gap between germline ends came to 17 bases. The CDR3 extends over 17 amino acids. The germline gives CDR1 MDHEN, CDR2 SYDVKM. The CDR3 here is CASSLLLARYPTDTQYF. CDR3 coding DNA: TGTGCCAGCAGTTTACTTTTGGCGAGATATCCCACAGATACGCAGTATTTT.

The chain employs TRBV5-6 and TRBJ2-7; TRBD2 agrees at 9 bases. In germline, CDR1 is SGHDT, CDR2 YYEEEE. The CDR3 runs to 14 residues. J was trimmed by 3 bases and V by 4 bases; bases with no gene match: 5. The CDR3 is CASSLTSGDYEQYF. The CDR3 bases are TGTGCCAGCAGCCTGACTAGCGGTGACTACGAGCAGTACTTC. The full variable domain, completed using reference TRBV5-6 and TRBJ2-7, is DAGVTQSPTHLIKTRGQQVTLRCSPKSGHDTVSWYQQALGQGPQFIFQYYEEEERQRGNFPDRFSGHQFPNYSSELNVNALLLGDSALYLCASSLTSGDYEQYFGPGTRLTVT.

The rearrangement links TRBV9 to TRBJ1-1; 11 bases map to TRBD1. This CDR3 has 17 residues. The junction had 10 bases not matched to a gene; V was cut back by 3 bases and J by 3 bases. Per germline, CDR1 SGDLS and CDR2 YYNGEE. The CDR3 is CASSALGQGAWDTEAFF. The CDR3 region has the DNA TGTGCCAGCAGCGCACTAGGACAGGGGGCTTGGGACACTGAAGCTTTCTTT.

V is TRBV10-3 and J is TRBJ1-1; TRBD1 might be the D (5 bases). The CDR3 has 13 residues. CDR1 and CDR2 from the germline V gene are ENHRY and SYGVKD. V was clipped by 4 bases and J by 5 bases, with 11 bases between them. CDR3 in DNA: TGTGCCATCAGTGTAACGGGGGGGACTGAAGCTTTCTTT. Amino acid sequence: CAISVTGGTEAFF.

The V and J genes are TRBV27 and TRBJ2-7; 8 bases are a match to TRBD2. The germline V gene has CDR1 MNHEY and CDR2 SMNVEV (reference sequence). The V segment lost 10 bases and the J segment 5 bases; nucleotides outside the gene matches: 16. This CDR3 contains 15 residues. CDR3 sequence reads: CATRRVGGRPDEQYF. The CDR3 nucleotides are TGTGCCACCAGACGGGTGGGCGGGAGGCCCGACGAGCAGTACTTC.

The V and J genes are TRBV6-1 and TRBJ1-2; maybe TRBD1 (6 bases). Germline CDR1 and CDR2: MNHNS and SASEGT. V dropped 2 bases and J dropped 4 bases, with 14 bases sitting between them. The CDR3 runs to 15 residues. CDR3 nucleotide sequence: TGTGCCAGCAGTGAAACCTCAGGGGCCCCCTATGGCTACACCTTC. This codes for CASSETSGAPYGYTF.

J is TRBJ1-2 and V is TRBV27, with D unresolved. The CDR3 length is 13 residues. CDR1 is MNHEY and CDR2 is SMNVEV in the germline V gene (reference sequence). V was clipped by 0 bases and J by 8 bases, with 10 bases between them. The CDR3 here is CASSLSGSGGYTF. The DNA for the CDR3 is TGTGCCAGCAGTTTATCAGGGTCTGGCGGCTACACCTTC.

The chain recombines TRBV7-2 with TRBJ1-5; 7 bases fit TRBD1. The CDR3 is 17 residues long. The germline CDR1 and CDR2 sequences are SGHTA and FQGNSA. V lost 1 base and J lost 1; bases outside the gene matches: 7. CDR3 DNA sequence: TGTGCCAGCAGCTTAGTGACAGGGAGGCCGAGCAATCAGCCCCAGCATTTT. Translated: CASSLVTGRPSNQPQHF.

This chain uses TRBV6-5 with TRBJ2-7, with D perhaps being TRBD1 or TRBD2 (6 bases each). The germline CDR1 and CDR2 sequences are MNHEY and SVGAGI. Trimming pared 7 bases from V and 6 bases from J, leaving 19 bases between. The CDR3 contains 14 residues. As DNA, the CDR3 is TGTGCCAGCAACCCACAGGGAGGTGGCTCCGAGCAGTACTTC. Protein: CASNPQGGGSEQYF.

This chain uses TRBV2 with TRBJ1-5; D possibly corresponds to TRBD1 (5 bases). Trimming removed 2 bases from V and 1 base from J, with 18 bases in between. In germline, CDR1 is SNHLY, CDR2 FYNNEI. The CDR3 has 18 amino acids. DNA of the CDR3: TGTGCCAGCAGTGAAACCGAGACAGTACTTGGAAGCAATCAGCCCCAGCATTTT. Translated: CASSETETVLGSNQPQHF.

The gene calls are TRBV27 and TRBJ2-1; a weak D match, TRBD2 (6 bases). The length of the CDR3 is 17 residues. Trimming cost V 2 bases and J 7 bases, with 21 bases left between them. Germline V gene lookup returns CDR1 MNHEY and CDR2 SMNVEV (reference sequence). The CDR3 here is CASSLRRVGRGWNEQFF. DNA of the CDR3: TGTGCCAGCAGTTTAAGGCGGGTCGGGAGAGGATGGAATGAGCAGTTCTTC.

CDR3 residues: CASSPLSGTGGGEQFF. Written as DNA, the CDR3 is TGTGCCAGCTCACCGCTATCCGGGACAGGGGGCGGGGAGCAGTTCTTC. The chain recombines TRBV18 with TRBJ2-1; 12 nucleotides align to TRBD1. CDR1 KGHSH and CDR2 LQKENI come from the germline V gene. With V trimmed by 3 bases and J by 10 bases, 10 bases remained unmatched. This CDR3 is 16 amino acids long.

V and J are TRBV7-3 and TRBJ2-3; 8 bases fit TRBD1. This CDR3 is 17 amino acids long. CDR1 is SGHTA and CDR2 is FQGTGA in the germline V gene. Unmatched junction bases numbered 12, after V lost 4 bases and J lost 3 bases. CDR3 amino acids: CASSSFRTGRLTDTQYF. The CDR3, as DNA: TGTGCCAGCAGCTCCTTCAGGACAGGGCGCTTGACAGATACGCAGTATTTT. Looking up the rest from reference TRBV7-3 and TRBJ2-3 gives the full variable domain: GAGVSQTPSNKVTEKGKYVELRCDPISGHTALYWYRQSLGQGPEFLIYFQGTGAADDSGLPNDRFFAVRPEGSVSTLKIQRTERGDSAVYLCASSSFRTGRLTDTQYFGPGTRLTVL.

The V gene is TRBV7-2, the J gene TRBJ2-5; D is undetermined. V was cut by 1 base and J by 0 bases, with 9 bases left in between. Germline V gene sequence: CDR1 SGHTA, CDR2 FQGNSA. This CDR3 is built from 15 residues. For the CDR3, the DNA is TGTGCCAGCAGCTTAGTTTCCCGGTACCAAGAGACCCAGTACTTC. Translated: CASSLVSRYQETQYF.

The rearrangement uses TRBV7-6 and TRBJ1-1; TRBD1 is a possible D gene (6 bases). The germline V gene encodes CDR1 SGHVS and CDR2 FNYEAQ. The V and J ends lost 5 bases and 0 bases respectively, with 16 bases between them. CDR3 size: 16 residues. Here the CDR3 DNA reads TGTGCCAGCAGCCCTAGGGGGGGGGTTCTGAACACTGAAGCTTTCTTT. Its translation: CASSPRGGVLNTEAFF.

CDR3 loop: CASSSVTSGRATRVDTQYF. CDR3 DNA: TGCGCCAGCAGCTCCGTGACTAGCGGGAGGGCCACTCGGGTAGATACGCAGTATTTT. This chain connects TRBV5-1 to TRBJ2-3; 14 nucleotides match TRBD2. The CDR3 contains 19 residues. The J segment lost 5 bases and the V segment lost 3 bases, leaving 14 bases of the junction unmatched. Germline CDR1 reads SGHRS; CDR2 reads YFSETQ.

The rearrangement uses TRBV27 and TRBJ1-4, with D uncertain. Germline V CDR1 and CDR2: MNHEY, SMNVEV (reference sequence). Trimming removed 5 bases at V and 3 bases at J, with 22 bases between. The CDR3 has 18 residues. CDR3 sequence (DNA): TGTGCCAGCAGTCCAATTAAGGGCCCGATCCGCCCTAATGAAAAACTGTTTTTT. This encodes CASSPIKGPIRPNEKLFF.

As for this clone: This same CDR3 is encoded by further DNA sequences in the sample. The V and J genes are TRBV5-6 and TRBJ2-7; no clear D gene. Germline CDR1 reads SGHDT; CDR2 reads YYEEEE. The ends were cut back, 2 bases at V and 1 base at J, with 7 bases in the middle. The CDR3 spans 13 residues. CDR3 bases: TGTGCCAGCAGCTTATGGGTATCCTACGAGCAGTACTTC. Its translation is CASSLWVSYEQYF.

This clone was recorded a few times. The gene calls are TRBV27 and TRBJ1-4, with 8 nucleotides matching TRBD1. Per the germline V gene, CDR1 is MNHEY and CDR2 is SMNVEV (reference sequence). There are 13 residues in the CDR3. Germline trimming cut 4 bases from V and 5 bases from J; bases unmatched to any gene: 0. The CDR3 sequence is CASSWDRNEKLFF. The CDR3 DNA reads as TGTGCCAGCAGTTGGGACAGGAATGAAAAACTGTTTTTT.

The chain has TRBV9 and TRBJ2-7; TRBD2 agrees at 7 bases. The CDR3 loop spans 14 amino acids. The germline gives CDR1 SGDLS, CDR2 YYNGEE. V lost 0 bases, J lost 3 bases, and 3 bases stayed unmatched. The CDR3 sequence is CASSVAGLDYEQYF. In DNA, the CDR3 is TGTGCCAGCAGCGTAGCTGGACTAGACTACGAGCAGTACTTC.

The rearrangement joins TRBV18 to TRBJ1-2, with a tentative D call TRBD1 (5 bases). The CDR3 is 15 amino acids. CDR1 KGHSH and CDR2 LQKENI come from the germline V gene. V shed 0 bases and J shed 3 bases, with 11 bases lying between them. The CDR3 sequence: CASSPPQGSDYGYTF. The CDR3 nucleotides read TGTGCCAGCTCACCACCGCAGGGCAGCGACTATGGCTACACCTTC.

The chain is built from TRBV18 and TRBJ1-1; no definite D call. The CDR3 has 17 amino acids. Germline CDR1 KGHSH, CDR2 LQKENI. Between the trimmed V and J ends, which lost 6 bases and 6 bases, there was a span of 26 bases. The CDR3 is CASSPLVITPEGAEAFF. CDR3 sequence (DNA): TGTGCCAGCTCCCCTCTCGTCATCACCCCAGAGGGCGCTGAAGCTTTCTTT. Drawing the rest from reference TRBV18 and TRBJ1-1, the complete variable domain is NAGVMQNPRHLVRRRGQEARLRCSPMKGHSHVYWYRQLPEEGLKFMVYLQKENIIDESGMPKERFSAEFPKEGPSILRIQQVVRGDSAAYFCASSPLVITPEGAEAFFGQGTRLTVV.